Shown below are 24 T cell receptor beta chains from a single sample sequenced in a study of radiation and T cells in renal cell carcinoma. The time point: blood 4 weeks post-SBRT, at nephrectomy. Treatment reported: 15 Gy SBRT to primary tumor, nephrectomy 4 weeks later. TCRdb's copy holds only in-frame clones and misses some; the assay was immunoSEQ multiplex PCR. The profile shows 140,000 to 150,000 clones, around nine tenths of them singletons. Sample: blood, taken from a patient whose treatment included radiotherapy and nephrectomy. The origin of the receptors is a woman aged 45-59 years with renal cell carcinoma.

V is TRBV6-5 and J is TRBJ2-7; 8 bases are shared with TRBD2. The CDR3 is 15 residues long. Germline CDR1 is MNHEY and CDR2 is SVGAGI. Trimming took 7 bases from V and 3 from J; bases not matched to a gene: 11. CDR3 in DNA: TGTGCCAGCACTTCCAGCGGGGGTGAGGGCTACGAGCAGTACTTC. The encoded protein is CASTSSGGEGYEQYF.

Concerning this clone itself: The CDR3 carries no conserved terminal phenylalanine or tryptophan, so it likely arises from a read error. J is TRBJ1-1 and V is TRBV25-1, with D possibly being TRBD1 (6 bases). Trimming removed 4 bases at V and 1 base at J, with 13 bases between. Germline lookup yields CDR1 MGHDK and CDR2 SYGVNS. This CDR3 has 15 amino acids. The CDR3 nucleotides read TGTGCCAGCAGTGCTCTAGGGGGGGAGAACACTGAAGCTTTCTCT. Its protein is CASSALGGENTEAFS.

The chain couples TRBV6-8 to TRBJ2-7; D possibly corresponds to TRBD1 (5 bases). Trimming took off 4 bases at V and 3 bases at J, with 13 bases between the two ends. The CDR3 loop spans 14 amino acids. Germline V gene sequence: CDR1 MNHGY, CDR2 SAAAGT. This CDR3 is CASSWGRPDYEQYF. The CDR3 DNA follows: TGTGCCAGCAGTTGGGGCAGGCCGGACTACGAGCAGTACTTC.

The genes are TRBV2 and TRBJ2-7; 11 nucleotides match TRBD1. The CDR3 has 14 amino acids. Germline V CDR1 and CDR2: SNHLY, FYNNEI. Unmatched junction bases numbered 9, after V lost 10 bases and J lost 4 bases. In nucleotides, the CDR3 is TGTGCCATGAAAACCGGGACAGGGGGGTACGAGCAGTACTTC. Amino acid sequence: CAMKTGTGGYEQYF. Filled out from reference TRBV2 and TRBJ2-7, the complete variable domain reads EPEVTQTPSHQVTQMGQEVILRCVPISNHLYFYWYRQILGQKVEFLVSFYNNEISEKSEIFDDQFSVERPDGSNFTLKIRSTKLEDSAMYFCAMKTGTGGYEQYFGPGTRLTVT.

V and J are TRBV7-2 and TRBJ1-5; 7 nucleotides agree with TRBD1. CDR3 size: 15 residues. Germline V gene lookup returns CDR1 SGHTA and CDR2 FQGNSA. The V gene end was trimmed by 6 bases and the J gene end by 1 base; junction bases not matched to a gene: 6. Here the CDR3 reads CASRLQGLSNQPQHF. The CDR3 DNA is TGTGCCAGCAGATTACAGGGGTTGAGCAATCAGCCCCAGCATTTT.

The table lists this clone with a few counts. The gene calls are TRBV28 and TRBJ1-5, with 7 bases identical to TRBD1. CDR1 MDHEN and CDR2 SYDVKM come from the germline V gene. V lost 5 bases, J lost 11 bases, and 15 bases stayed unmatched. The CDR3 runs to 15 residues. The chain's CDR3 is CASSAQDRRTGTQHF. As DNA, the CDR3 is TGTGCCAGCAGTGCCCAGGACAGGAGGACGGGGACCCAGCATTTT.

The V and J genes are TRBV28 and TRBJ2-5, with 7 bases identical to TRBD1. V lost 6 bases to trimming and J lost 7 bases; unmatched junction nucleotides: 11. Germline loops: CDR1 MDHEN, CDR2 SYDVKM. The CDR3 covers 14 residues. The CDR3 sequence is CASSHRQGSGTQYF. In DNA form, the CDR3 reads TGTGCCAGCAGCCATAGACAGGGATCGGGGACCCAGTACTTC. Looking up the rest from reference TRBV28 and TRBJ2-5 gives the full variable domain: DVKVTQSSRYLVKRTGEKVFLECVQDMDHENMFWYRQDPGLGLRLIYFSYDVKMKEKGDIPEGYSVSREKKERFSLILESASTNQTSMYLCASSHRQGSGTQYFGPGTRLLVL.

V and J are TRBV7-3 and TRBJ2-5, with 11 nucleotides matching TRBD1. The CDR3 runs to 15 residues. Trimming removed 5 bases from V and 1 base from J; junction bases left unmatched: 3. Germline V gene lookup returns CDR1 SGHTA and CDR2 FQGTGA. CDR3 region: CASSPGTGGQETQYF. CDR3 nucleotide sequence: TGTGCCAGCAGCCCCGGGACAGGGGGCCAAGAGACCCAGTACTTC.

This chain uses TRBV10-3 with TRBJ2-5, with 7 bases lining up with TRBD2. The CDR3 loop spans 12 amino acids. With V trimmed by 8 bases and J by 1 base, 1 base remained unmatched. Germline V CDR1 and CDR2: ENHRY, SYGVKD. The CDR3 DNA is TGTGCCATCGGGGGGGGCCAAGAGACCCAGTACTTC. This codes for CAIGGGQETQYF.

V usage is TRBV9 and J usage is TRBJ1-2, with 8 nucleotides matching TRBD1. CDR3 length: 14 residues. CDR1 is SGDLS, CDR2 YYNGEE, per germline. Trimming took 0 bases from V and 5 from J; bases not matched to a gene: 3. CDR3 DNA sequence: TGTGCCAGCAGCGTAGGGACAGGGACTTATGGCTACACCTTC. Its protein product is CASSVGTGTYGYTF.

This clone was seen a handful of times. V gene TRBV30 combines with J gene TRBJ1-5; no clear D gene. The CDR3 loop spans 14 amino acids. Trimming took 2 bases from V and 6 from J, leaving 14 bases between them. The germline V gene has CDR1 GTSNPN and CDR2 SVGIG (reference sequence). The CDR3, as DNA: TGTGCCTGGAGTTTGGATCGGGGTCGTCAGCCCCAGCATTTT. Translated: CAWSLDRGRQPQHF.

The gene calls are TRBV4-2 and TRBJ2-3, with 11 bases identical to TRBD2. With V trimmed by 4 bases and J by 0 bases, 9 bases remained unmatched. This CDR3 is 18 amino acids long. Germline CDR1 is LGHNA and CDR2 is YNFKEQ. CDR3 in amino acids: CASSPLQGLAASTDTQYF. DNA for the CDR3: TGTGCCAGCAGCCCACTACAGGGACTAGCGGCAAGCACAGATACGCAGTATTTT.

V usage is TRBV5-6 and J usage is TRBJ1-6; D unclear. Germline assignment: CDR1 SGHDT and CDR2 YYEEEE. The CDR3 totals 15 residues. Trimming removed 3 bases at V and 10 bases at J, with 17 bases between. CDR3 in DNA: TGTGCCAGCAGCTCGATCCATCGTTTAGGATCACCCCTCCACTTT. Protein: CASSSIHRLGSPLHF.

V and J are TRBV18 and TRBJ2-7; weak D call: TRBD1 (6 bases). The V and J ends lost 4 bases and 3 bases respectively, with 10 bases between them. The CDR3 is 13 amino acids. CDR1 and CDR2 (germline): KGHSH, LQKENI. In nucleotides, the CDR3 is TGTGCCAGCTCACGCGGACAGTTCTACGAGCAGTACTTC. Protein: CASSRGQFYEQYF.

The V call is TRBV10-2, the J call TRBJ1-3; D is undetermined. Germline assignment: CDR1 WSHSY and CDR2 SAAADI. Trimming stripped 3 bases from V and 0 bases from J, with 6 bases between. This CDR3 comprises 14 residues. The CDR3 spells CASSDVSSGNTIYF. In DNA form, the CDR3 reads TGCGCCAGCAGTGATGTGTCCTCTGGAAACACCATATATTTT.

The rearrangement uses TRBV5-1 and TRBJ2-2; unclear D gene. Germline CDR1 and CDR2: SGHRS and YFSETQ. The V and J ends lost 0 bases and 3 bases respectively, with 6 bases between them. This CDR3 contains 14 residues. The CDR3, as DNA: TGCGCCAGCAGCTTGGAGTTGGACACCGGGGAGCTGTTTTTT. The encoded protein is CASSLELDTGELFF.

V gene TRBV28 combines with J gene TRBJ2-1; 9 nucleotides line up with TRBD1. The CDR3 spans 15 residues. CDR1 and CDR2 (germline): MDHEN, SYDVKM. Losses at the gene ends were 3 bases for V and 4 bases for J; bases not matched to a gene: 4. The CDR3 DNA is TGTGCCAGCAGTTTCGTGGGGACAGGGTACAATGAGCAGTTCTTC. Its translation: CASSFVGTGYNEQFF.

The chain uses TRBV6-1 and TRBJ1-6, with 7 bases fitting TRBD1. CDR3 length: 15 residues. After removal of 7 bases from V and 7 bases from J, the junction contained 10 bases not matched to a gene. The germline V gene has CDR1 MNHNS and CDR2 SASEGT. CDR3 protein: CASTRQGGVNSPLHF. The CDR3 nucleotides are TGTGCCAGCACGCGACAGGGAGGAGTGAATTCACCCCTCCACTTT.

In its sample, this clone was seen a few times. This chain uses TRBV5-6 with TRBJ1-6; unclear D gene. This CDR3 contains 15 residues. CDR1 and CDR2 (germline): SGHDT, YYEEEE. V lost 6 bases and J 7 bases, leaving 17 bases between the germline ends. Here the CDR3 DNA reads TGTGCCAGCACCCAACGGTCGGGGTTCAATTCACCCCTCCACTTT. It codes for CASTQRSGFNSPLHF.

This rearrangement joins TRBV5-1 to TRBJ2-1, with 8 bases that match TRBD2. The trim removed 3 bases at V and 9 bases at J, leaving 17 bases unmatched. This CDR3 comprises 17 residues. The germline gives CDR1 SGHRS, CDR2 YFSETQ. As DNA, the CDR3 is TGCGCCAGCAGCTCCACCTGGGGAAGGCTAGCGGGTTCTGAGCAGTTCTTC. Amino acids: CASSSTWGRLAGSEQFF.

This clone occurred once. The chain uses TRBV7-2 and TRBJ1-2, with 10 bases identical to TRBD1. The germline gives CDR1 SGHTA, CDR2 FQGNSA. This CDR3 spans 14 amino acids. J was trimmed by 2 bases and V by 5 bases; bases with no gene match: 2. CDR3 sequence reads: CASSPGQGNYGYTF. The CDR3, as DNA: TGTGCCAGCAGCCCGGGACAGGGGAACTATGGCTACACCTTC.

This CDR3 is CASSLARPNTGELFF. CDR3 in DNA: TGTGCCAGCAGCTTAGCGCGGCCGAACACCGGGGAGCTGTTTTTT. The chain employs TRBV7-6 and TRBJ2-2; D remains ambiguous. This CDR3 comprises 15 residues. The V gene's germline CDR1 is SGHVS and CDR2 FNYEAQ. Deletions cut 0 bases from V and 0 bases from J, with 5 bases between.

The chain carries TRBV10-3 and TRBJ1-1; D gene unclear. The CDR3 length is 13 residues. With 7 bases removed from V and 4 bases from J, the gap between germline ends came to 13 bases. CDR1 and CDR2 from the germline V gene are ENHRY and SYGVKD. For the CDR3, the DNA is TGTGCCATCAAAATCTCCCACGGCACTGAAGCTTTCTTT. Protein product: CAIKISHGTEAFF.

The chain recombines TRBV7-2 with TRBJ2-1; a weak D match, TRBD2 (6 bases). Germline CDR1 reads SGHTA; CDR2 reads FQGNSA. Trimming stripped 4 bases from V and 0 bases from J, with 7 bases between. This CDR3 is built from 14 residues. CDR3 bases: TGTGCCAGCAGCTCGGACTACTCCTACAATGAGCAGTTCTTC. Amino acid sequence: CASSSDYSYNEQFF. Using reference TRBV7-2 and TRBJ2-1 for the parts outside the CDR3, the full variable domain is GAGVSQSPSNKVTEKGKDVELRCDPISGHTALYWYRQSLGQGLEFLIYFQGNSAPDKSGLPSDRFSAERTGGSVSTLTIQRTQQEDSAVYLCASSSDYSYNEQFFGPGTRLTVL.